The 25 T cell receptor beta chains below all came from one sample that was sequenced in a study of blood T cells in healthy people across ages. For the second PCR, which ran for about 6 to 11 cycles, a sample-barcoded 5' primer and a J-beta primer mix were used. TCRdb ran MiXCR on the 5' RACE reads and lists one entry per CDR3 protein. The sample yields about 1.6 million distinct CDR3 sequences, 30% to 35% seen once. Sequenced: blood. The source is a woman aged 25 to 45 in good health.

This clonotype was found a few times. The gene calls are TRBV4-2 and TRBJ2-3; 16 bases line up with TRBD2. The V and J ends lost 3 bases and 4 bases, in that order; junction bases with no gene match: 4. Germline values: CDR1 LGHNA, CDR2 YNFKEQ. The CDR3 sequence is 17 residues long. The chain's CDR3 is CASSQGLAGGPADTQYF. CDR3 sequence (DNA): TGTGCCAGCAGCCAGGGACTAGCGGGAGGGCCTGCAGATACGCAGTATTTT.

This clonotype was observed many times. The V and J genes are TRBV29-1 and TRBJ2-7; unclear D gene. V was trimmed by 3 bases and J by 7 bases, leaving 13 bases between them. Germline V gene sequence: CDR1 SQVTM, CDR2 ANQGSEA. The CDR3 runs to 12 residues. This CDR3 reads CSVERGSREQYF. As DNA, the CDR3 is TGCAGCGTTGAGCGCGGCAGTCGGGAGCAGTACTTC.

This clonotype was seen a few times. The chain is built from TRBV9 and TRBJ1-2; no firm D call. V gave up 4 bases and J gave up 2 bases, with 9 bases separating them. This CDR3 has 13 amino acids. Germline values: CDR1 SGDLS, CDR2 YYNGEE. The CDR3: CASSKRTNYGYTF. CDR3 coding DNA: TGTGCCAGCAGCAAGCGTACGAACTATGGCTACACCTTC.

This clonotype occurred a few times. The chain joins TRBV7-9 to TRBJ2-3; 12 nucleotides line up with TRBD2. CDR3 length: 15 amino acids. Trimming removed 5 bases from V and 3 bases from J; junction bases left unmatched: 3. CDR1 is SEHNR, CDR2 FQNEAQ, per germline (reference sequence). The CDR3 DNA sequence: TGTGCCAGCAGCCGACTAGCGGGAGAGACAGATACGCAGTATTTT. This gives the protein CASSRLAGETDTQYF.

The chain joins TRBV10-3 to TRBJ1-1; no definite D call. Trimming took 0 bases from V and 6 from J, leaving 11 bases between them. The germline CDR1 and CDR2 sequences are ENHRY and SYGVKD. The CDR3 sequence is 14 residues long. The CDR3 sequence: CAISESVGSAEAFF. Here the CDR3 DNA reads TGTGCCATCAGTGAGTCAGTGGGGTCCGCTGAAGCTTTCTTT.

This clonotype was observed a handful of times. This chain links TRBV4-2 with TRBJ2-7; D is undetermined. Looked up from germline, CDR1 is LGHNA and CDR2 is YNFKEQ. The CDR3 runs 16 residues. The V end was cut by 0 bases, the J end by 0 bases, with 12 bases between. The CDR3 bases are TGTGCCAGCAGCCAAGAAGAGCCCCGCAGCTCCTACGAGCAGTACTTC. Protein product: CASSQEEPRSSYEQYF.

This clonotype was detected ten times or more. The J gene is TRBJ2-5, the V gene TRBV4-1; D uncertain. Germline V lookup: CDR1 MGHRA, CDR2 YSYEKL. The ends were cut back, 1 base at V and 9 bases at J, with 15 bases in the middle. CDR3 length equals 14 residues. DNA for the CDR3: TGCGCCAGCAGCCAAGTGGGCCGGTTAAGGGCCCAGTACTTC. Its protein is CASSQVGRLRAQYF.

The CDR3 spells CSARTGRGNEQYF. The CDR3 coding sequence is TGCAGTGCTAGAACGGGCAGGGGTAACGAGCAGTACTTC. This rearrangement joins TRBV20-1 to TRBJ2-7, with D perhaps TRBD1 (6 bases). Germline loops: CDR1 DFQATT, CDR2 SNEGSKA (reference sequence). Trimming cost V 2 bases and J 5 bases, with 13 bases left between them. CDR3 size: 13 residues.

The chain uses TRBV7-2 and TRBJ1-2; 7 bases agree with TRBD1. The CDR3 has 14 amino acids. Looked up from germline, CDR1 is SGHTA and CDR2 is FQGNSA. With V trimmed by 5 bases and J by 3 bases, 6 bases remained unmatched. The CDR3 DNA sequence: TGTGCCAGCAGCCCAGGGACAGTGTACTATGGCTACACCTTC. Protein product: CASSPGTVYYGYTF.

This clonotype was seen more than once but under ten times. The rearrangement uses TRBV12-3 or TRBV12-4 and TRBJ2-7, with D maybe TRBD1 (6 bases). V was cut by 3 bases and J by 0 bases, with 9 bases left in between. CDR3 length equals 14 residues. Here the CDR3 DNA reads TGTGCCAGCAGTTTGGGGGACATCTCCTACGAGCAGTACTTC. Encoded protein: CASSLGDISYEQYF.

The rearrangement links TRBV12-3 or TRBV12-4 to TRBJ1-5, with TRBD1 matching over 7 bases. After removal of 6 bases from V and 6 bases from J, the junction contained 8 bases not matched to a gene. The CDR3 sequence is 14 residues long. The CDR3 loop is CASREGAGFQPQHF. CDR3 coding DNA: TGTGCCAGCAGGGAGGGGGCTGGTTTTCAGCCCCAGCATTTT.

CDR3 loop: CATSDSGPREKLFF. The CDR3 coding sequence is TGTGCCACCAGTGATTCCGGGCCCAGGGAAAAACTGTTTTTT. The V call is TRBV24-1, the J call TRBJ1-4; D ambiguous. The germline V gene encodes CDR1 KGHDR and CDR2 SFDVKD. CDR3 length: 14 residues. The V end lost 2 bases, the J end lost 8 bases, and 11 bases lay between the germline ends.

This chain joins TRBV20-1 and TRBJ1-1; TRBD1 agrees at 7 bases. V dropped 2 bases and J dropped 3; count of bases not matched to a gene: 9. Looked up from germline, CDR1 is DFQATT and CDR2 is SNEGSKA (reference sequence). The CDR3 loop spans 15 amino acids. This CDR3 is CSARRRQGWYTEAFF. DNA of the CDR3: TGCAGTGCTAGACGTCGACAGGGCTGGTACACTGAAGCTTTCTTT.

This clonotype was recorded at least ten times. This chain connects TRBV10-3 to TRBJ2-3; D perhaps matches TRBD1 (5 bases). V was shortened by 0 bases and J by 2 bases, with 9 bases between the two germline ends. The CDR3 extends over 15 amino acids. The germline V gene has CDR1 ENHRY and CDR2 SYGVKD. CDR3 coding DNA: TGTGCCATCAGTGAGTCTGGCAGGGACACAGATACGCAGTATTTT. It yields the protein CAISESGRDTDTQYF.

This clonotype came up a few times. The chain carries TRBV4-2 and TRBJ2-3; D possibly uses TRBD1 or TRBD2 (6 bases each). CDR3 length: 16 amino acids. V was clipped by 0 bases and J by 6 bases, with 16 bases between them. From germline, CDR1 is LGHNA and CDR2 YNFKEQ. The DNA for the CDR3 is TGTGCCAGCAGCCAAGATAAGGGGGGACCTACTGATACGCAGTATTTT. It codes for CASSQDKGGPTDTQYF.

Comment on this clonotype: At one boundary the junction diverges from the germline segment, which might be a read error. The CDR3 DNA sequence: TGTTCCAGCAGCCAACCCCATCGGGACAGAAACTACAATGAGCAGTTCTTC. Residues: CSSSQPHRDRNYNEQFF. The chain couples TRBV7-9 to TRBJ2-1; 7 bases are shared with TRBD1. Germline CDR1 is SEHNR and CDR2 is FQNEAQ (reference sequence). This CDR3 is built from 17 residues.

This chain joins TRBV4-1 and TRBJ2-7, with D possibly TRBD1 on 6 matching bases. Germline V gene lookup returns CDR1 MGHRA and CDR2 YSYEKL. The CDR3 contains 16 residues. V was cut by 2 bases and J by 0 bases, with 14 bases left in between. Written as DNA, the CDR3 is TGCGCCAGCAGCCAAACCCAGGGGCTGGGCTCCTACGAGCAGTACTTC. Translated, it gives CASSQTQGLGSYEQYF.

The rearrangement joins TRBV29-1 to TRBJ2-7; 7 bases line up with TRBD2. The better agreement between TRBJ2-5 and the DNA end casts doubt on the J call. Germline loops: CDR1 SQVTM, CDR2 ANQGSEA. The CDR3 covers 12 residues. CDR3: CSIRDGRETQYF. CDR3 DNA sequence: TGCAGCATCCGGGACGGGAGGGAGACCCAGTACTTC.

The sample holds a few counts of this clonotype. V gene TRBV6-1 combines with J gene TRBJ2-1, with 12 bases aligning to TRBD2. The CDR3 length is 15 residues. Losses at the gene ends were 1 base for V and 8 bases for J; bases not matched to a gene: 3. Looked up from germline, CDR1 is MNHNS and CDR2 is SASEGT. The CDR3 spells CASSEGTSGVYEQFF. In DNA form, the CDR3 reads TGTGCCAGCAGTGAAGGGACTAGCGGGGTTTATGAGCAGTTCTTC.

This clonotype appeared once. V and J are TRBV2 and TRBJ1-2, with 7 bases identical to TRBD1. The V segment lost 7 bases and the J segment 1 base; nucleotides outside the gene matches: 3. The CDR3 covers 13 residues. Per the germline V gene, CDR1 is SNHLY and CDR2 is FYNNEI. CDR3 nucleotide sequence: TGTGCCAGCAAGGACAGGATTAACTATGGCTACACCTTC. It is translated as CASKDRINYGYTF.

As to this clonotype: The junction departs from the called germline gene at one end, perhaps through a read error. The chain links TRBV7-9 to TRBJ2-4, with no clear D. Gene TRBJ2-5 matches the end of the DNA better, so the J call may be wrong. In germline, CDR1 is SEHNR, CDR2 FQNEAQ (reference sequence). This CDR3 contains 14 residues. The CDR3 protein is CASGLVFGVETQYF. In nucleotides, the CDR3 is TGTGCCAGCGGCTTAGTTTTTGGGGTAGAGACCCAGTACTTC.

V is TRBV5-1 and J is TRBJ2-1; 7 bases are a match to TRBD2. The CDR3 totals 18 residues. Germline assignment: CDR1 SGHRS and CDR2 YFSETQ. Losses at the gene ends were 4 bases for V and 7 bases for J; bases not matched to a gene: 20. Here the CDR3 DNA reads TGCGCCAGCAGCGTTACCTTAACACTAGCGCCCACGCTTAATGAGCAGTTCTTC. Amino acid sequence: CASSVTLTLAPTLNEQFF.

The CDR3 protein is CSARKRGAGGRYNEQFF. DNA of the CDR3: TGCAGTGCTAGAAAAAGAGGAGCGGGGGGGCGTTACAATGAGCAGTTCTTC. The chain joins TRBV20-1 to TRBJ2-1; 10 nucleotides agree with TRBD2. CDR1 DFQATT and CDR2 SNEGSKA come from the germline V gene (reference sequence). CDR3 length equals 17 residues. V was clipped by 2 bases and J by 4 bases; unmatched bases: 11.

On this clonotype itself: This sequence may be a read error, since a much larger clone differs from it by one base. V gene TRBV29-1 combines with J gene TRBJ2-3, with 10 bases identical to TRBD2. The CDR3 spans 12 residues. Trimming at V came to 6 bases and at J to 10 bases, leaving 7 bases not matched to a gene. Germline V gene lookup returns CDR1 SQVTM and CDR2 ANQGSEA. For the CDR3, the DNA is TGCAGCGTAACTAGCGGGGTTGATGCGCAGTATTTT. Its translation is CSVTSGVDAQYF.

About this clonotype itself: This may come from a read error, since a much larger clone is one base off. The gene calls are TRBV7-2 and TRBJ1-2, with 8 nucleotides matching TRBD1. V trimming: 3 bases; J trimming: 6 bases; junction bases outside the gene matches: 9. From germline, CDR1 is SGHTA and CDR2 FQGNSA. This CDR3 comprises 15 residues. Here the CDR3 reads CASSFDRGRDHGYTF. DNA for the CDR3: TGTGCCAGCAGCTTTGACAGGGGCCGAGACCATGGCTACACCTTC.